Each of the 22 T cell receptor beta chains below was sequenced from the same sample in a study of T cells in Graves' hyperthyroidism and ophthalmopathy. RNA transcripts yielded amplified TCR beta CDR3 regions. HTBI primers were employed in a first-round RT-PCR of the TCR CDR3. TCRdb independently ran MiXCR on the multiplex PCR reads; one entry per CDR3 protein. In the table there are fewer than 350,000 distinct CDR3 sequences, approximately 18% of which are singletons. The specimen was blood. Every receptor here comes from a woman aged 50 to 60 with Graves' hyperthyroidism.

Notes on this clonotype: This may come from a read error, since a much larger clone is one base off. The chain carries TRBV12-3 or TRBV12-4 and TRBJ2-1; TRBD1 matches at 7 bases. V lost 6 bases and J lost 4; bases outside the gene matches: 9. The CDR3 contains 15 residues. The CDR3 region is CASSRQGTGYNEQFF. Here the CDR3 DNA reads TGTGCCAGCAGCAGACAGGGAACGGGGTACAATGAGCAGTTCTTC.

This clonotype turned up a few times. The rearrangement links TRBV27 to TRBJ1-2; 9 nucleotides align to TRBD1. Germline CDR1 is MNHEY and CDR2 is SMNVEV (reference sequence). CDR3 size: 15 residues. After removal of 7 bases from V and 4 bases from J, the junction contained 10 bases not matched to a gene. The CDR3 sequence is CASTFSTGGSYGYTF. Written as DNA, the CDR3 is TGTGCCAGCACCTTTTCGACAGGGGGATCCTATGGCTACACCTTC.

This clonotype was seen many times. The chain recombines TRBV13 with TRBJ1-1, with D tentatively TRBD1 (5 bases). Germline V gene sequence: CDR1 PRHDT, CDR2 FYEKMQ (reference sequence). The ends were cut back, 6 bases at V and 8 bases at J, with 16 bases in the middle. CDR3 size: 13 residues. CDR3 residues: CASRLGGDGEAFF. In DNA, the CDR3 is TGTGCCAGCAGGTTGGGGGGGGACGGAGAAGCTTTCTTT. The full variable domain, with the rest looked up from reference TRBV13 and TRBJ1-1, is AAGVIQSPRHLIKEKRETATLKCYPIPRHDTVYWYQQGPGQDPQFLISFYEKMQSDKGSIPDRFSAQQFSDYHSELNMSSLELGDSALYFCASRLGGDGEAFFGQGTRLTVV.

CDR3 in amino acids: CASSLGARPYNEQFF. As DNA, the CDR3 is TGTGCCAGCAGTTTAGGTGCCAGGCCCTACAATGAGCAGTTCTTC. The rearrangement links TRBV27 to TRBJ2-1; D gene unclear. Trimming took 2 bases from V and 2 from J, leaving 10 bases between them. This CDR3 has 15 amino acids. Germline V gives CDR1 MNHEY, CDR2 SMNVEV (reference sequence).

This clonotype was found a few times. The chain is built from TRBV10-3 and TRBJ1-1; D uncertain. The CDR3 runs 15 residues. CDR1 ENHRY and CDR2 SYGVKD come from the germline V gene. V lost 0 bases, J lost 4 bases, and 12 bases lay in between. CDR3 in amino acids: CAISESGSRRTEAFF. The CDR3 nucleotides read TGTGCCATCAGTGAGTCGGGTTCTCGGCGCACTGAAGCTTTCTTT.

The chain is built from TRBV5-1 and TRBJ2-3; TRBD2 aligns across 12 bases. The V and J ends lost 0 bases and 3 bases, in that order; junction bases with no gene match: 5. The germline V gene encodes CDR1 SGHRS and CDR2 YFSETQ. This CDR3 comprises 17 residues. CDR3 sequence (DNA): TGCGCCAGCAGCTTGGCCCCTAGCGGGGGGGTGACAGATACGCAGTATTTT. This codes for CASSLAPSGGVTDTQYF.

This clonotype has ten or more counts. This rearrangement joins TRBV5-1 to TRBJ2-6; D not certain. Per the germline V gene, CDR1 is SGHRS and CDR2 is YFSETQ. The CDR3 has 14 residues. V was cut by 1 base and J by 2 bases, with 4 bases left in between. CDR3 nucleotide sequence: TGCGCCAGCAGCTTGATCCCTGGGGCCAACGTCCTGACTTTC. It is translated as CASSLIPGANVLTF. Using reference TRBV5-1 and TRBJ2-6 for the parts outside the CDR3, the full variable domain is KAGVTQTPRYLIKTRGQQVTLSCSPISGHRSVSWYQQTPGQGLQFLFEYFSETQRNKGNFPGRFSGRQFSNSRSEMNVSTLELGDSALYLCASSLIPGANVLTFGAGSRLTVL.

At least ten counts were recorded for this clonotype. The genes are TRBV12-3 or TRBV12-4 and TRBJ1-6, with 10 bases fitting TRBD1. This CDR3 has 15 residues. V trimming: 5 bases; J trimming: 7 bases; junction bases outside the gene matches: 5. The CDR3 nucleotides read TGTGCCAGCAGTGCTAGGGACAGGGGAAATTCACCCCTCCACTTT. Its translation: CASSARDRGNSPLHF.

V usage is TRBV3-1 and J usage is TRBJ1-5; tentative D call: TRBD1 (6 bases). CDR3 length: 15 residues. V dropped 3 bases and J dropped 9 bases, with 18 bases sitting between them. Germline V gene lookup returns CDR1 LGHDT and CDR2 YNNKEL (reference sequence). CDR3 protein: CASSQGSGVGRPQHF. In nucleotides, the CDR3 is TGTGCCAGCAGCCAGGGATCAGGGGTAGGTCGGCCCCAGCATTTT.

This clonotype came up many times. V and J are TRBV13 and TRBJ2-7, with 7 bases identical to TRBD2. This CDR3 is built from 16 residues. Trimming removed 2 bases from V and 3 bases from J; junction bases left unmatched: 10. Germline CDR1 PRHDT, CDR2 FYEKMQ (reference sequence). The CDR3 spells CASSLRAGGIGYEQYF. DNA of the CDR3: TGTGCCAGCAGCTTAAGGGCCGGGGGGATTGGCTACGAGCAGTACTTC.

The chain uses TRBV6-1 and TRBJ1-5; no clear D. Looked up from germline, CDR1 is MNHNS and CDR2 is SASEGT. This CDR3 has 15 residues. V was shortened by 6 bases and J by 0 bases, with 12 bases between the two germline ends. This CDR3 reads CASSPSGVSNQPQHF. CDR3 nucleotides: TGTGCCAGCAGCCCCAGTGGGGTTAGCAATCAGCCCCAGCATTTT.

The chain links TRBV6-4 to TRBJ1-2; the D is unclear. The CDR3 is 12 amino acids. The germline V and J ends were trimmed by 6 bases and 6 bases, with 11 bases remaining between them. Per germline, CDR1 MRHNA and CDR2 SNTAGT. The CDR3 nucleotides read TGTGCCAGCAGGTGGCAGGTGGATGGCTACACCTTC. It encodes CASRWQVDGYTF.

The CDR3 spells CASRGLGSHFNTEAFF. The CDR3 DNA follows: TGTGCCAGCAGGGGCCTCGGGTCTCACTTTAACACTGAAGCTTTCTTT. This rearrangement joins TRBV5-6 to TRBJ1-1; no definite D call. The V end was cut by 5 bases, the J end by 2 bases, with 19 bases between. Germline-derived CDR1 and CDR2 are SGHDT and YYEEEE. The CDR3 sequence is 16 residues long.

There are a few counts of this clonotype. This rearrangement joins TRBV5-1 to TRBJ2-5, with D maybe TRBD1 (5 bases). Germline-derived CDR1 and CDR2 are SGHRS and YFSETQ. This CDR3 has 14 amino acids. Deletions cut 0 bases from V and 5 bases from J, with 11 bases between. Here the CDR3 DNA reads TGCGCCAGCAGCTTGGGACAGCCCGTTGAGACCCAGTACTTC. Translated, it gives CASSLGQPVETQYF.

This clonotype was recorded many times. The chain recombines TRBV12-3 or TRBV12-4 with TRBJ2-1; D not resolved. V was clipped by 3 bases and J by 14 bases, with 14 bases between them. This CDR3 is 12 amino acids long. As DNA, the CDR3 is TGTGCCAGCAGTTTCTCGGACCTCCGGGAGTTCTTC. Its protein product is CASSFSDLREFF.

The chain is built from TRBV28 and TRBJ2-5; 11 bases map to TRBD1. This CDR3 has 17 amino acids. Looked up from germline, CDR1 is MDHEN and CDR2 is SYDVKM. The V segment lost 4 bases and the J segment 5 bases; nucleotides outside the gene matches: 12. This chain's CDR3 is CASSSVLGQGAHETQYF. The CDR3 DNA reads TGTGCCAGCAGTTCCGTTCTCGGACAGGGGGCCCATGAGACCCAGTACTTC. Filled out from reference TRBV28 and TRBJ2-5, the complete variable domain reads DVKVTQSSRYLVKRTGEKVFLECVQDMDHENMFWYRQDPGLGLRLIYFSYDVKMKEKGDIPEGYSVSREKKERFSLILESASTNQTSMYLCASSSVLGQGAHETQYFGPGTRLLVL.

V and J are TRBV20-1 and TRBJ2-1; D unclear. The germline CDR1 and CDR2 sequences are DFQATT and SNEGSKA (reference sequence). The CDR3 has 11 residues. V was trimmed by 6 bases and J by 9 bases, leaving 12 bases between them. In nucleotides, the CDR3 is TGCAGTGCCCCCGTACTATCTGAGCAGTTCTTC. Translating gives CSAPVLSEQFF.

At least ten counts were recorded for this clonotype. The gene calls are TRBV11-2 and TRBJ1-2, with D unresolved. From germline, CDR1 is SGHAT and CDR2 FQNNGV. Trimming left V 5 bases short and J 2 bases short, with 18 bases between. The CDR3 contains 16 residues. For the CDR3, the DNA is TGTGCCAGCAGCGATCCCGCCCTTACAGAGAACTATGGCTACACCTTC. As protein: CASSDPALTENYGYTF.

This clonotype came up many times. V and J are TRBV6-1 and TRBJ2-1; D gene unclear. V was trimmed by 6 bases and J by 6 bases, leaving 9 bases between them. From germline, CDR1 is MNHNS and CDR2 SASEGT. The CDR3 length is 12 residues. Here the CDR3 reads CASRLVRNEQFF. CDR3 sequence (DNA): TGTGCCAGCAGGTTAGTCCGCAATGAGCAGTTCTTC.

This clonotype was seen repeatedly, ten times or more. V gene TRBV10-1 combines with J gene TRBJ2-1; possibly TRBD2 for D (5 bases). CDR1 and CDR2 (germline): WNHNN, SYGVQD (reference sequence). Trimming removed 4 bases at V and 0 bases at J, with 7 bases between. The CDR3 totals 14 residues. CDR3 DNA sequence: TGCGCCAGCAGTGGGGAGAGCTCCTACAATGAGCAGTTCTTC. Amino acid sequence: CASSGESSYNEQFF.

The chain joins TRBV28 to TRBJ1-2; TRBD1 matches at 7 bases. The J segment lost 5 bases and the V segment lost 10 bases, leaving 13 bases of the junction unmatched. Germline CDR1 reads MDHEN; CDR2 reads SYDVKM. The CDR3 covers 14 residues. The CDR3 DNA follows: TGTGCCACCGAGGGGGGCAGGGGGATGTATGGCTACACCTTC. It specifies CATEGGRGMYGYTF.

This clonotype turned up a few times. At one of its ends the junction is not consistent with the germline gene, which may arise from a read error. The rearrangement uses TRBV4-1 and TRBJ1-6; no clear D. The CDR3 consists of 17 residues. The germline CDR1 and CDR2 sequences are MGHRA and YSYEKL. DNA of the CDR3: TGTGCCAGCAGCCAAGATCCCCCCGGATCCTATAATTCACCCCTCCACTTT. Its protein is CASSQDPPGSYNSPLHF.